A single sample is the source of the 25 T cell receptor beta chains below, sequenced in a study of blood T cell repertoires in COVID-19. The method was immunoSEQ multiplex PCR; TCRdb's version includes in-frame clones alone and lacks a portion of them. The sample holds around 50,000 clones, around 80% seen once. The sequenced sample consisted of peripheral blood. The receptors here all came from a woman in her sixties with acute or convalescent COVID-19.

The chain uses TRBV2 and TRBJ1-1; D unclear. The CDR3 totals 13 residues. V dropped 4 bases and J dropped 0 bases, with 6 bases sitting between them. Germline values: CDR1 SNHLY, CDR2 FYNNEI. The DNA of the CDR3 is TGTGCCAGCAGTGGAGGGATGAACACTGAAGCTTTCTTT. Residues: CASSGGMNTEAFF.

The chain couples TRBV15 to TRBJ1-1, with D perhaps matching TRBD1 (5 bases). Germline CDR1 reads LNHNV; CDR2 reads YYDKDF (reference sequence). V lost 1 base to trimming and J lost 10 bases, with 13 bases between them. This CDR3 comprises 13 residues. The CDR3 sequence is CATSRGSGGRAFF. CDR3 bases: TGTGCCACCAGCAGAGGGTCCGGGGGGAGAGCTTTCTTT.

The table lists this clone with a few counts. This chain uses TRBV19 with TRBJ1-2; perhaps TRBD1 as D (5 bases). The V end lost 5 bases, the J end lost 4 bases, and 8 bases lay between the germline ends. The germline V gene encodes CDR1 LNHDA and CDR2 SQIVND (reference sequence). The CDR3 extends over 12 amino acids. The CDR3: CASSSGLYGYTF. CDR3 coding DNA: TGTGCCAGTAGTTCGGGACTCTATGGCTACACCTTC.

Written as DNA, the CDR3 is TGCGCCAGCAGCCAAGACCCGGGGATCCGGCAGTACTTC. Protein: CASSQDPGIRQYF. The chain combines TRBV4-3 with TRBJ2-7, with D tentatively TRBD2 (5 bases). With 0 bases removed from V and 9 bases from J, the gap between germline ends came to 12 bases. Looked up from germline, CDR1 is LGHNA and CDR2 is YSLEER. This CDR3 has 13 residues.

This clone was counted between two and nine times. This chain joins TRBV30 and TRBJ1-2; 7 nucleotides align to TRBD1. Per the germline V gene, CDR1 is GTSNPN and CDR2 is SVGIG (reference sequence). V was pared by 1 base and J by 7 bases, with 6 bases of the junction left unmatched. The CDR3 totals 13 residues. The CDR3 DNA reads TGTGCCTGGAGTGCCCAGGGGGGCGGTGGCTACACCTTC. Amino acid sequence: CAWSAQGGGGYTF. The full variable domain, in which reference TRBV30 and TRBJ1-2 provide the parts outside the CDR3, is SQTIHQWPATLVQPVGSPLSLECTVEGTSNPNLYWYRQAAGRGLQLLFYSVGIGQISSEVPQNLSASRPQDRQFILSSKKLLLSDSGFYLCAWSAQGGGGYTFGSGTRLTVV.

This clone has only one observation. CDR3 sequence reads: CASSEEVGAGDGYTF. The CDR3 nucleotides are TGTGCCAGCAGTGAAGAAGTCGGGGCAGGGGATGGCTACACCTTC. J is TRBJ1-2 and V is TRBV2; D possibly corresponds to TRBD1 (6 bases). This CDR3 has 15 residues. The germline V gene has CDR1 SNHLY and CDR2 FYNNEI. The V end was cut by 1 base, the J end by 6 bases, with 15 bases between.

The chain couples TRBV7-2 to TRBJ2-2; TRBD1 matches at 7 bases. Germline assignment: CDR1 SGHTA and CDR2 FQGNSA. The CDR3 has 16 amino acids. J gave up 9 bases and V 6 bases, and 16 bases lay outside the gene matches. The CDR3 sequence is CASRQPGQTAPWELFF. CDR3 DNA: TGTGCCAGCAGGCAACCGGGACAGACAGCACCGTGGGAGCTGTTTTTT.

V usage is TRBV5-1 and J usage is TRBJ1-2; D is possibly TRBD1 (5 bases). Germline CDR1 is SGHRS and CDR2 is YFSETQ. The V gene lost 0 bases and the J gene lost 7 bases, with 10 bases spanning the gap. The CDR3 is 13 amino acids. CDR3 residues: CASSLGQGTGYTF. CDR3 DNA sequence: TGCGCCAGCAGCTTGGGGCAGGGCACTGGCTACACCTTC.

There are a few counts of this clone. The chain couples TRBV7-9 to TRBJ1-2, with 7 positions matching TRBD1. V lost 5 bases and J lost 2; bases outside the gene matches: 2. This CDR3 has 13 residues. The germline V gene has CDR1 SEHNR and CDR2 FQNEAQ (reference sequence). The chain's CDR3 is CASSAGQNYGYTF. CDR3 nucleotide sequence: TGTGCCAGCAGCGCGGGACAGAACTATGGCTACACCTTC.

J is TRBJ2-7 and V is TRBV6-5; 9 bases map to TRBD2. The CDR3 has 13 residues. The J segment lost 2 bases and the V segment lost 6 bases, leaving 2 bases of the junction unmatched. Per germline, CDR1 MNHEY and CDR2 SVGAGI. CDR3 nucleotide sequence: TGTGCCAGCAGGCGGGGGGGAACCTACGAGCAGTACTTC. Protein: CASRRGGTYEQYF.

CDR3 sequence reads: CAVARTSADTQYF. In nucleotides, the CDR3 is TGTGCCGTGGCCCGGACTAGCGCAGATACGCAGTATTTT. This chain connects TRBV6-5 to TRBJ2-3; the match to TRBD2 covers 9 bases. Germline V CDR1 and CDR2: MNHEY, SVGAGI. The CDR3 covers 13 residues. V trimming: 11 bases; J trimming: 4 bases; junction bases outside the gene matches: 7.

The chain has TRBV6-2 or TRBV6-3 and TRBJ2-5, with 7 bases aligning to TRBD1. The CDR3 extends over 15 amino acids. Germline assignment: CDR1 MNHEY and CDR2 SVGEGT. V shed 6 bases, J shed 2 bases, and the junction held 9 bases outside the gene matches. The CDR3 is CASSPTGATQETQYF. The CDR3 region has the DNA TGTGCCAGCAGCCCTACAGGGGCCACACAAGAGACCCAGTACTTC.

The rearrangement links TRBV7-3 to TRBJ2-7; weak D call: TRBD2 (6 bases). Trimming took 5 bases from V and 0 from J, leaving 11 bases between them. Germline V gene sequence: CDR1 SGHTA, CDR2 FQGTGA. The CDR3 is 14 residues long. CDR3 bases: TGTGCCAGCAGCCCGGGGAGGAGCTCCTACGAGCAGTACTTC. As protein: CASSPGRSSYEQYF.

V and J are TRBV12-3 or TRBV12-4 and TRBJ1-1; D remains unclear. The CDR3 has 10 amino acids. V shed 5 bases and J shed 13 bases, with 11 bases lying between them. In DNA form, the CDR3 reads TGTGCCAGCAGTCAGATTATGTATTTCTTT. The encoded protein is CASSQIMYFF.

The chain recombines TRBV12-5 with TRBJ2-6; the D is unclear. The CDR3 covers 13 residues. The V end lost 6 bases, the J end lost 3 bases, and 6 bases lay between the germline ends. Germline CDR1 LGHNT, CDR2 FRNRAP. CDR3 amino acids: CASGPGGANVLTF. CDR3 DNA: TGTGCTAGTGGGCCCGGTGGGGCCAACGTCCTGACTTTC. Supplemented by reference TRBV12-5 and TRBJ2-6, the full variable domain reads DARVTQTPRHKVTEMGQEVTMRCQPILGHNTVFWYRQTMMQGLELLAYFRNRAPLDDSGMPKDRFSAEMPDATLATLKIQPSEPRDSAVYFCASGPGGANVLTFGAGSRLTVL.

The chain has TRBV7-9 and TRBJ2-1; 7 bases line up with TRBD2. With 10 bases clipped from V and 0 bases from J, the junction kept 9 bases outside the gene matches. CDR1 and CDR2 from the germline V gene are SEHNR and FQNEAQ (reference sequence). The CDR3 is 15 residues long. CDR3 loop: CAMRGGNNSYNEQFF. DNA of the CDR3: TGTGCCATGCGCGGGGGTAATAACTCCTACAATGAGCAGTTCTTC.

The V and J genes are TRBV20-1 and TRBJ1-2; no firm D call. The V gene lost 7 bases and the J gene lost 8 bases, with 14 bases spanning the gap. CDR3 length: 11 amino acids. Germline lookup yields CDR1 DFQATT and CDR2 SNEGSKA (reference sequence). The CDR3 loop reads CSVTDGEGYTF. The DNA for the CDR3 is TGCAGTGTCACAGACGGGGAGGGCTACACCTTC.

V is TRBV2 and J is TRBJ1-6; TRBD1 matches 10 bases. Germline CDR1 reads SNHLY; CDR2 reads FYNNEI. This CDR3 contains 13 residues. V lost 11 bases to trimming and J lost 7 bases; unmatched junction nucleotides: 5. The CDR3 nucleotides are TGTGCCTCTTCGGACAGGGGGAATTCACCCCTCCACTTT. Translating gives CASSDRGNSPLHF.

The chain combines TRBV9 with TRBJ2-3, with 8 nucleotides matching TRBD1. The CDR3 is 15 residues long. CDR1 SGDLS and CDR2 YYNGEE come from the germline V gene. Trimming removed 4 bases from V and 0 bases from J; junction bases left unmatched: 4. CDR3 sequence reads: CASSNGQGSTDTQYF. The CDR3 DNA reads TGTGCCAGCAGCAATGGACAGGGTAGCACAGATACGCAGTATTTT.

This clone has just a few counts. The V and J genes are TRBV9 and TRBJ1-6; 9 nucleotides line up with TRBD1. From germline, CDR1 is SGDLS and CDR2 YYNGEE. V dropped 4 bases and J dropped 10; count of bases not matched to a gene: 6. The CDR3 covers 14 residues. In nucleotides, the CDR3 is TGTGCCAGCAGCCCACGGACAGGGGAATCACCCCTCCACTTT. As protein: CASSPRTGESPLHF.

The chain joins TRBV5-1 to TRBJ1-1; possibly TRBD1 for D (6 bases). The length of the CDR3 is 15 residues. The germline gives CDR1 SGHRS, CDR2 YFSETQ. V gave up 1 base and J gave up 2 bases, with 12 bases separating them. CDR3 in amino acids: CASSLTGNINTEAFF. The CDR3 bases are TGCGCCAGCAGCTTGACAGGGAATATAAACACTGAAGCTTTCTTT. Looking up the rest from reference TRBV5-1 and TRBJ1-1 gives the full variable domain: KAGVTQTPRYLIKTRGQQVTLSCSPISGHRSVSWYQQTPGQGLQFLFEYFSETQRNKGNFPGRFSGRQFSNSRSEMNVSTLELGDSALYLCASSLTGNINTEAFFGQGTRLTVV.

This chain joins TRBV5-1 and TRBJ2-1; 14 bases are a match to TRBD2. The CDR3 spans 15 residues. In germline, CDR1 is SGHRS, CDR2 YFSETQ. With 4 bases clipped from V and 8 bases from J, the junction kept 5 bases outside the gene matches. For the CDR3, the DNA is TGCGCCAGCAGCGTCGGACTAGCGGGGGGCGATGAGCAGTTCTTC. It specifies CASSVGLAGGDEQFF. The whole variable domain, remainder taken from reference TRBV5-1 and TRBJ2-1, is KAGVTQTPRYLIKTRGQQVTLSCSPISGHRSVSWYQQTPGQGLQFLFEYFSETQRNKGNFPGRFSGRQFSNSRSEMNVSTLELGDSALYLCASSVGLAGGDEQFFGPGTRLTVL.

This rearrangement joins TRBV30 to TRBJ1-3; no definite D call. The CDR3 length is 16 residues. The V gene lost 2 bases and the J gene lost 0 bases, with 14 bases spanning the gap. Germline lookup yields CDR1 GTSNPN and CDR2 SVGIG (reference sequence). The CDR3 bases are TGTGCCTGGAGTATGACGACCGGGAGCTCTGGAAACACCATATATTTT. Protein sequence: CAWSMTTGSSGNTIYF.

The rearrangement links TRBV5-1 to TRBJ1-3; D call uncertain. From germline, CDR1 is SGHRS and CDR2 YFSETQ. This CDR3 spans 13 amino acids. With 7 bases removed from V and 4 bases from J, the gap between germline ends came to 12 bases. CDR3 region: CASAPDGGNTIYF. The CDR3 DNA follows: TGCGCCAGCGCCCCTGACGGGGGAAACACCATATATTTT.

CDR3 sequence: CASSSQGADQPQHF. DNA for the CDR3: TGTGCCAGCAGCTCCCAGGGGGCGGATCAGCCCCAGCATTTT. J is TRBJ1-5 and V is TRBV11-2; 8 bases match TRBD1. The CDR3 is 14 amino acids. Trimming removed 4 bases from V and 5 bases from J; junction bases left unmatched: 4. Per germline, CDR1 SGHAT and CDR2 FQNNGV.